Listed below are T cell receptor beta chains from one sample, sequenced in a study of regulatory T cells in long-lasting Graves disease. TCRdb used MiXCR to reprocess the multiplex PCR reads, holding one entry per CDR3 protein. The sample includes 420,000 or so distinct CDR3 sequences, about 20% seen only once; the top ten take roughly 30%. This sample comprised peripheral blood mononuclear cells (PBMCs), obtained when the disease was refractory, from a patient treated with antithyroid drugs. The receptor source for this set is a female donor with Graves disease. Each CDR3 is given with its conserved first and last residue.

V gene,J gene,CDR3 protein
TRBV20-1,TRBJ2-7,CSARDGVRAYEQYF
TRBV24-1,TRBJ1-5,CATSERDRGDQPQHF
TRBV29-1,TRBJ1-1,CSVDGDSRNTEAFF
TRBV19,TRBJ2-6,CASRARTGGTQHSGANVLTF
TRBV7-2,TRBJ1-6,CASRATGVNSPLHF
TRBV19,TRBJ2-7,CASRPGHPSYEQYF
TRBV3-1,TRBJ2-7,CASSQSGPYEQYF
TRBV2,TRBJ2-7,CATRQDGNYEQYF
TRBV6-4,TRBJ2-2,CASSPAGLNTGELFF
TRBV29-1,TRBJ1-2,CSVEEIMGRGKNYGYTF
TRBV14,TRBJ1-1,CASSQRAPGQGAVEAFF
TRBV12-3/TRBV12-4,TRBJ2-7,CASSAAVNVYEQYF
TRBV12-3/TRBV12-4,TRBJ2-7,CASSLVPGGRDEQYF
TRBV15,TRBJ1-4,CATSKTGTDSEKLFF
TRBV11-3,TRBJ2-5,CASLRGTAEREETQYF
TRBV12-3/TRBV12-4,TRBJ2-2,CASISGGSVNTGELFF
TRBV28,TRBJ1-2,CASSLRGYYTF
TRBV5-1,TRBJ2-7,CASSLEAGSYEQYF
TRBV20-1,TRBJ2-5,CSATEATSIRETQYF
TRBV2,TRBJ2-7,CASSAASTGSHEQYF
TRBV7-8,TRBJ1-6,CASSSRLPVGWDNSPLHF
TRBV7-9,TRBJ2-2,CASSWSTGNTGELSF
TRBV6-4,TRBJ2-7,CASSYVGRVSYEQYF
TRBV6-2/TRBV6-3,TRBJ1-1,CASNLAGSSTEAFF